This T cell receptor beta chain came from a study of blood T cell repertoires in COVID-19. Ages ranged from about 18 to 90 years, with residence in some 25 US areas. Grouping used clinical history reported by participants in a survey and questionnaire. Recovered status in Cohort 3 required two negative PCRs, clearance, or symptom resolution. In the study's own analysis: Cell counts per sample came from amplifying reference gene primers. TCRdb keeps only in-frame clones here, not all; method: immunoSEQ multiplex PCR. V, J and clone size are those of that table, while D and trimming were read from the DNA. The repertoire holds about 320,000 clones, with over 85% as singletons. Sample: PBMCs or T cells enriched from blood (not recorded which). The clonotype comes from a man between 60 and 75 years old who had recovered from COVID-19.

In DNA form, the CDR3 reads TGTGCCAGCAGCTTATGGCTAGCGGACACAGATACGCAGTATTTT. As protein: CASSLWLADTDTQYF. The gene calls are TRBV7-3 and TRBJ2-3; 7 bases fit TRBD2. CDR1 is SGHTA and CDR2 is FQGTGA in the germline V gene. The CDR3 totals 15 residues. J was trimmed by 2 bases and V by 2 bases; bases with no gene match: 4.